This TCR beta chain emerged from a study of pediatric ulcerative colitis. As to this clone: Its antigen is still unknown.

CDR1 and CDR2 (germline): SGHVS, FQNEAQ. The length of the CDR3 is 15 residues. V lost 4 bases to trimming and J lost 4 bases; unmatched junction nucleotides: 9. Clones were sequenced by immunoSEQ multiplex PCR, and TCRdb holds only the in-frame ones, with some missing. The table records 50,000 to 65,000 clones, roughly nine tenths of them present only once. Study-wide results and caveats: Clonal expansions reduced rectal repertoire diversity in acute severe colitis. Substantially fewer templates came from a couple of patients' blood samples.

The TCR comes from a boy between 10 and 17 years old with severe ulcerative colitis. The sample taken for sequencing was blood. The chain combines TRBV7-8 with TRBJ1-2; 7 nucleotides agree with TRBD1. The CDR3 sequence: CASSSGTPGGYGYTF. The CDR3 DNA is TGTGCCAGCAGCTCAGGGACTCCAGGGGGCTATGGCTACACCTTC.